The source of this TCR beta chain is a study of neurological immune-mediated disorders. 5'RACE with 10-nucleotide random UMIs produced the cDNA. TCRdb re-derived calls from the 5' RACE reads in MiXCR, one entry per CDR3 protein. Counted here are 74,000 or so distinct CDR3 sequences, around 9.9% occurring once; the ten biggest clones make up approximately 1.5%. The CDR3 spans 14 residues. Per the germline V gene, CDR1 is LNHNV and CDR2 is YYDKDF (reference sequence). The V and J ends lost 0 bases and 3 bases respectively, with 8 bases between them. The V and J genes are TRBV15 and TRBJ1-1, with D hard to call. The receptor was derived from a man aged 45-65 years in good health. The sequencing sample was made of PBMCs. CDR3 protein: CATSRDAQYTEAFF. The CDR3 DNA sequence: TGTGCCACCAGCAGAGATGCGCAGTACACTGAAGCTTTCTTT.